Listed here are 17 T cell receptor beta chains from one sample, sequenced in a study of spatial heterogeneity in lung cancer. Stated time point: sample taken at primary tumor resection. Researchers sequenced whole RNA taken from tumor, nontumor lung or frozen PBMC without sorting. TCRdb re-analysed the 5' RACE reads in MiXCR, keeping a single row per CDR3 protein. The table has approximately 29,000 distinct CDR3 sequences, 7.5% to 10% seen once; the top ten hold 35% to 40%. The sequences come from PBMCs, collected at surgery. These receptor sequences come from a female donor with early-stage non-small cell lung cancer.

CDR3 sequence (DNA): TGTGCCAGCAGCTTCTTCCCCGCGGAGCGGGAGCAAGGGGAGCAGTACTTC. It translates to CASSFFPAEREQGEQYF. The V call is TRBV7-9, the J call TRBJ2-7; 8 bases map to TRBD2. The V and J ends lost 3 bases and 7 bases, in that order; junction bases with no gene match: 17. The CDR3 totals 17 residues. Germline CDR1 and CDR2: SEHNR and FQNEAQ (reference sequence).

This clonotype occurred many times. The chain is built from TRBV4-3 and TRBJ2-6, with no clear D. Deletions cut 0 bases from V and 0 bases from J, with 9 bases between. CDR3 length: 17 residues. In germline, CDR1 is LGHNA, CDR2 YSLEER. The CDR3 region has the DNA TGCGCCAGCAGCCAAGATGTCGGCCCCTCTGGGGCCAACGTCCTGACTTTC. This translates into CASSQDVGPSGANVLTF.

This clonotype showed up many times. The chain couples TRBV28 to TRBJ2-1, with 8 bases lining up with TRBD1. Germline V gene data show CDR1 as MDHEN and CDR2 as SYDVKM. V shed 6 bases, J shed 4 bases, and the junction held 5 bases outside the gene matches. The CDR3 consists of 14 residues. This CDR3 is CASSSGGVYNEQFF. The CDR3 DNA is TGTGCCAGCAGCTCAGGGGGCGTATACAATGAGCAGTTCTTC.

This clonotype was detected many times. V and J are TRBV4-3 and TRBJ2-1, with 10 nucleotides matching TRBD2. Unmatched junction bases numbered 9, after V lost 4 bases and J lost 9 bases. Germline V gene data show CDR1 as LGHNA and CDR2 as YSLEER. The CDR3 is made up of 15 amino acids. CDR3 DNA: TGCGCCAGCAGCCCCCAGGCTAGCGGGAGAAGTGAGCAGTTCTTC. This gives the protein CASSPQASGRSEQFF.

This clonotype was detected many times. The rearrangement links TRBV29-1 to TRBJ1-1; no firm D call. Germline V lookup: CDR1 SQVTM, CDR2 ANQGSEA. CDR3 length: 13 amino acids. Trimming cost V 4 bases and J 1 base, with 10 bases left between them. CDR3 nucleotide sequence: TGCAGCGTTGGCCGGGGATCGAACACTGAAGCTTTCTTT. Translating gives CSVGRGSNTEAFF.

This clonotype was counted at least ten times. CDR3 sequence (DNA): TGTGCCAGCAGCTTCCGGACCGAAGGGAGGGAGTTCTTC. Its translation: CASSFRTEGREFF. The chain is built from TRBV5-5 and TRBJ2-1, with 7 nucleotides matching TRBD2. Per germline, CDR1 SGHKS and CDR2 YYEKEE (reference sequence). With 2 bases clipped from V and 14 bases from J, the junction kept 10 bases outside the gene matches. This CDR3 spans 13 amino acids.

This clonotype appeared many times. CDR3 DNA sequence: TGCGCCAGCCAGCGGGAGCACACAGATACGCAGTATTTT. Protein product: CASQREHTDTQYF. The chain carries TRBV5-1 and TRBJ2-3, with 8 bases matching TRBD2. This CDR3 is built from 13 residues. Germline CDR1 SGHRS, CDR2 YFSETQ. Trimming removed 7 bases from V and 2 bases from J; junction bases left unmatched: 3.

The V and J genes are TRBV3-1 and TRBJ2-1, with 7 bases matching TRBD1. The junction had 6 bases not matched to a gene; V was cut back by 0 bases and J by 4 bases. Per germline, CDR1 LGHDT and CDR2 YNNKEL (reference sequence). The CDR3 covers 16 residues. CDR3 bases: TGTGCCAGCAGCCAAGAAAAAGGGACAGTTTACAATGAGCAGTTCTTC. Translation: CASSQEKGTVYNEQFF.

This clonotype was seen many times. The chain recombines TRBV20-1 with TRBJ2-2; D unclear. CDR1 DFQATT and CDR2 SNEGSKA come from the germline V gene (reference sequence). This CDR3 has 11 residues. V was pared by 3 bases and J by 4 bases, with 3 bases between. The chain's CDR3 is CSASITGELFF. CDR3 sequence (DNA): TGCAGTGCTAGCATCACCGGGGAGCTGTTTTTT.

This clonotype was counted ten times or more. The chain recombines TRBV6-2 or TRBV6-3 with TRBJ2-5; D remains unclear. CDR1 is MNHEY, CDR2 SVGEGT, per germline. V lost 2 bases and J 1 base, leaving 8 bases between the germline ends. This CDR3 has 14 residues. CDR3 bases: TGTGCCAGCAGTTACCGACGGACCCAAGAGACCCAGTACTTC. Protein product: CASSYRRTQETQYF.

The chain carries TRBV5-1 and TRBJ2-3; possibly TRBD2 for D (6 bases). The CDR3 loop spans 15 amino acids. The germline V and J ends were trimmed by 2 bases and 0 bases, with 10 bases remaining between them. Germline CDR1 SGHRS, CDR2 YFSETQ. The CDR3 DNA follows: TGCGCCAGCAGCTTAGGCGGGGTTAGCACAGATACGCAGTATTTT. Its protein product is CASSLGGVSTDTQYF.

By proportion, this clonotype is medium-sized (0.01 to 0.1%). This chain links TRBV14 with TRBJ2-3, with D possibly matching TRBD1 (6 bases). The CDR3 runs to 16 residues. Germline V gene lookup returns CDR1 SGHDN and CDR2 FVKESK. The ends were cut back, 4 bases at V and 0 bases at J, with 14 bases in the middle. CDR3 amino acids: CASSPGQGISTDTQYF. CDR3 coding DNA: TGTGCCAGCAGCCCCGGGCAGGGGATTAGCACAGATACGCAGTATTTT.

The chain employs TRBV20-1 and TRBJ2-7, with 9 bases fitting TRBD2. Looked up from germline, CDR1 is DFQATT and CDR2 is SNEGSKA (reference sequence). The CDR3 has 13 amino acids. Losses at the gene ends were 6 bases for V and 4 bases for J; bases not matched to a gene: 7. CDR3 loop: CSAGTSRLYEQYF. CDR3 sequence (DNA): TGCAGTGCCGGGACTAGCAGACTGTACGAGCAGTACTTC.

The V and J genes are TRBV28 and TRBJ2-7; 12 positions agree with TRBD1. Germline CDR1 MDHEN, CDR2 SYDVKM. This CDR3 is built from 15 residues. The junction had 9 bases not matched to a gene; V was cut back by 5 bases and J by 7 bases. As DNA, the CDR3 is TGTGCCAGCAGTCCTTCGGGGACAGGGGGCGGAGAGCAGTACTTC. It is translated as CASSPSGTGGGEQYF.

Ten or more counts support this clonotype. The chain has TRBV5-4 and TRBJ1-4; unclear D gene. Germline CDR1 is SGHNT and CDR2 is YYREEE (reference sequence). The CDR3 runs 13 residues. The V end lost 4 bases, the J end lost 5 bases, and 9 bases lay between the germline ends. CDR3 region: CASSRGGNEKLFF. The CDR3 DNA is TGTGCCAGCAGCCGCGGAGGGAATGAAAAACTGTTTTTT. Complete variable domain (other parts from reference TRBV5-4 and TRBJ1-4): ETGVTQSPTHLIKTRGQQVTLRCSSQSGHNTVSWYQQALGQGPQFIFQYYREEENGRGNFPPRFSGLQFPNYSSELNVNALELDDSALYLCASSRGGNEKLFFGSGTQLSVL.

This clonotype was observed a few times. The V and J genes are TRBV28 and TRBJ2-7, with TRBD1 matching 10 bases. The CDR3 sequence is 14 residues long. The V gene end was trimmed by 7 bases and the J gene end by 7 bases; junction bases not matched to a gene: 10. The germline V gene encodes CDR1 MDHEN and CDR2 SYDVKM. The CDR3 protein is CASIKGQGLWEQYF. The CDR3 DNA sequence: TGTGCCAGCATAAAGGGACAGGGGTTATGGGAGCAGTACTTC.

This clonotype was detected many times. The rearrangement links TRBV5-1 to TRBJ2-1; the D is unclear. The germline CDR1 and CDR2 sequences are SGHRS and YFSETQ. CDR3 length: 12 amino acids. V was pared by 1 base and J by 5 bases, with 4 bases between. The CDR3 sequence: CASSLSNNEQFF. Here the CDR3 DNA reads TGCGCCAGCAGCTTGTCAAACAATGAGCAGTTCTTC.